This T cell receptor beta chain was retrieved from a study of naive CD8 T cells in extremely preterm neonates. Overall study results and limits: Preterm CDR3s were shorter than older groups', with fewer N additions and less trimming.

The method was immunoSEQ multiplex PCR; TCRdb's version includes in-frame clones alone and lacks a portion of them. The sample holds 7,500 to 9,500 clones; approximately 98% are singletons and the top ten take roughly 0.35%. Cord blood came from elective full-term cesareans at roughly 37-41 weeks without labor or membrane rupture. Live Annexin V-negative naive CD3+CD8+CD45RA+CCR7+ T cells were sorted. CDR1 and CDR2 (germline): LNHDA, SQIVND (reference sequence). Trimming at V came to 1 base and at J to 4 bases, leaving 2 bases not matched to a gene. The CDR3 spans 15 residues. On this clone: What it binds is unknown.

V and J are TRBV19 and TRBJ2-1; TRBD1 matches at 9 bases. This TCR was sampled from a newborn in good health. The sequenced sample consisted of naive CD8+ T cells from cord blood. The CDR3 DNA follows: TGTGCCAGTAGTATAGGGGGACAGGGTTACAATGAGCAGTTCTTC. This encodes CASSIGGQGYNEQFF. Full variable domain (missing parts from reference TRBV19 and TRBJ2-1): DGGITQSPKYLFRKEGQNVTLSCEQNLNHDAMYWYRQDPGQGLRLIYYSQIVNDFQKGDIAEGYSVSREKKESFPLTVTSAQKNPTAFYLCASSIGGQGYNEQFFGPGTRLTVL.